The source of this T cell receptor beta chain is a study of chemoradiotherapy in HPV16-positive cancers. Assay used: immunoSEQ multiplex PCR; TCRdb lists only in-frame clones, some missing. The sample has some 20,000 clones; around 75% are singletons. The TCR originated in a human donor with HPV-associated anogenital cancer. The biological material was taken from a patient who underwent chemoradiotherapy.

The CDR3 DNA reads TGCGCCAGCAGCCACCGATTGAAGGAGTCAGATACGCAGTATTTT. This gives the protein CASSHRLKESDTQYF. This chain joins TRBV4-1 and TRBJ2-3; D is unresolved. V was shortened by 3 bases and J by 4 bases, with 14 bases between the two germline ends. Germline V gene sequence: CDR1 MGHRA, CDR2 YSYEKL. The CDR3 consists of 15 residues.